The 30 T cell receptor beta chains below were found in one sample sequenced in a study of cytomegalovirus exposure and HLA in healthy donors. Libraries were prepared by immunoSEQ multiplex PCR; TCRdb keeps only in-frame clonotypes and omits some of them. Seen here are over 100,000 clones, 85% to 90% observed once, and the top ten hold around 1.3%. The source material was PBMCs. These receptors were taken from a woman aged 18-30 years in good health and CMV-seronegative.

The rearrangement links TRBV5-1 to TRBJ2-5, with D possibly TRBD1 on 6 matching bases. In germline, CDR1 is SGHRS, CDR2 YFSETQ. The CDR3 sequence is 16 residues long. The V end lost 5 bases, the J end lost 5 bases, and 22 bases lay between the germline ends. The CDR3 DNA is TGCGCCAGCAGTTCGACCCCATTTGGGGGCGCGGAGACCCAGTACTTC. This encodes CASSSTPFGGAETQYF.

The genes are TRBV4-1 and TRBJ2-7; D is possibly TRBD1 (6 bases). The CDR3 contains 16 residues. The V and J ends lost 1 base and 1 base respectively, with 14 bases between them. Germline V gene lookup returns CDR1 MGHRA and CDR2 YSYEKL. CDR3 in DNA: TGCGCCAGCAGCCAAGCCCAGGGGCGATCATCCTACGAGCAGTACTTC. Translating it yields CASSQAQGRSSYEQYF.

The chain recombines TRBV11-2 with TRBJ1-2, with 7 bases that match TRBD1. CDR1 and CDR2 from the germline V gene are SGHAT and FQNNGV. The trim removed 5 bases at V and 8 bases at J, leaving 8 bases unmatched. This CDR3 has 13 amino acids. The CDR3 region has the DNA TGTGCCAGCAGCGCGACGGGGACAGCGGGCTACACCTTC. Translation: CASSATGTAGYTF.

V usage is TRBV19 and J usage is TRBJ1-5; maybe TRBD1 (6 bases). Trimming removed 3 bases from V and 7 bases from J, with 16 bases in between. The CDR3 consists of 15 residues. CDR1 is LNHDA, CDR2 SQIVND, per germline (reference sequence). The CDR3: CASSITDRAGQPQHF. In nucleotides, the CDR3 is TGTGCCAGTAGTATCACGGACAGAGCGGGGCAGCCCCAGCATTTT.

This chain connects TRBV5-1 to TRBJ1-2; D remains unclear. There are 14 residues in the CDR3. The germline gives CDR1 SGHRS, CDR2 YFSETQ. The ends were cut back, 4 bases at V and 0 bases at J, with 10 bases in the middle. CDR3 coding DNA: TGCGCCAGCAGCCTCGACGGAGCTAACTATGGCTACACCTTC. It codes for CASSLDGANYGYTF.

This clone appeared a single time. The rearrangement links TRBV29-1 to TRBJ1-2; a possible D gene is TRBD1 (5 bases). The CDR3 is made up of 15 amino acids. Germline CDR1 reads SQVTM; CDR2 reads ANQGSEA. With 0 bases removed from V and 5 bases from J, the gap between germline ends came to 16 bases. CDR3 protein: CSVEDWGSEQYGYTF. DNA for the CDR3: TGCAGCGTTGAAGATTGGGGCAGCGAGCAGTATGGCTACACCTTC.

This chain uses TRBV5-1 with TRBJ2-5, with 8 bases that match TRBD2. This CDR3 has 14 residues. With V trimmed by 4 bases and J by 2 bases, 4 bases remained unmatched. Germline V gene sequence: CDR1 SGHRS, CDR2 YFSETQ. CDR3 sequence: CASSDTSGQETQYF. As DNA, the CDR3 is TGCGCCAGCAGCGATACTAGCGGACAAGAGACCCAGTACTTC.

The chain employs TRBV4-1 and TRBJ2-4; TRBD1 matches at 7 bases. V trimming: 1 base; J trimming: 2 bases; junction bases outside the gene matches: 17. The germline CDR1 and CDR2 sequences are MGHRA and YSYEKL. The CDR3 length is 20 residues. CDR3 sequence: CASSQGSLTGVAATKNIQYF. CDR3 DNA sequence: TGCGCCAGCAGCCAAGGATCACTAACAGGGGTGGCTGCGACCAAAAACATTCAGTACTTC.

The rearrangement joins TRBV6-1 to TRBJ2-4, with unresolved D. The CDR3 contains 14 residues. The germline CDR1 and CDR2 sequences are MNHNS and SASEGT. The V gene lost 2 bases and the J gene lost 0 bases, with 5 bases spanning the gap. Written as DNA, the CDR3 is TGTGCCAGCAGTGAACGACTAGCCAAAAACATTCAGTACTTC. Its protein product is CASSERLAKNIQYF.

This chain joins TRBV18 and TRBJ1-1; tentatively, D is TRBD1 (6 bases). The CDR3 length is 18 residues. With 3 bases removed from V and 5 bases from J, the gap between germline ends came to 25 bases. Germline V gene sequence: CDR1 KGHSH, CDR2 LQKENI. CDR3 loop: CASSPLGGRGAVGTEAFF. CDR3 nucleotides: TGTGCCAGCTCACCCCTAGGGGGTCGGGGAGCCGTCGGAACTGAAGCTTTCTTT.

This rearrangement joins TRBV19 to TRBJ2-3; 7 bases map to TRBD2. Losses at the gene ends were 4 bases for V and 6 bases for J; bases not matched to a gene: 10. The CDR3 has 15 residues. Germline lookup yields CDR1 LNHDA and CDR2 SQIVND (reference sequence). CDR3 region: CASSKGGYRADTQYF. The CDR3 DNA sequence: TGTGCCAGTAGTAAGGGAGGGTACCGCGCGGATACGCAGTATTTT.

CDR3 DNA: TGTGCCAGCAGCTCATACCAGGCAACTAATGAAAAACTGTTTTTT. Translating gives CASSSYQATNEKLFF. J is TRBJ1-4 and V is TRBV11-2; D not resolved. With 4 bases removed from V and 0 bases from J, the gap between germline ends came to 9 bases. CDR1 is SGHAT, CDR2 FQNNGV, per germline. This CDR3 comprises 15 residues. Variable domain in full (rest from reference TRBV11-2 and TRBJ1-4): EAGVAQSPRYKIIEKRQSVAFWCNPISGHATLYWYQQILGQGPKLLIQFQNNGVVDDSQLPKDRFSAERLKGVDSTLKIQPAKLEDSAVYLCASSSYQATNEKLFFGSGTQLSVL.

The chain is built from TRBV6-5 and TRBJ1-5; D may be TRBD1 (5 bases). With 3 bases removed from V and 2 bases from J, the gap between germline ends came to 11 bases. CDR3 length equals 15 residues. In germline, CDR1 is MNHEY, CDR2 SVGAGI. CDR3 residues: CASSYSGSGNQPQHF. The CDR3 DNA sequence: TGTGCCAGCAGTTATTCAGGGTCTGGCAATCAGCCCCAGCATTTT.

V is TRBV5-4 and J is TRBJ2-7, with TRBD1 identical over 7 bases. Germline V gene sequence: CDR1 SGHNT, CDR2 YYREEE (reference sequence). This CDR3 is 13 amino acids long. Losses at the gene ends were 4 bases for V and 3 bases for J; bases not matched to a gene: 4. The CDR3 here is CASSPRGFYEQYF. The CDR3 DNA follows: TGTGCCAGCAGCCCCAGGGGGTTCTACGAGCAGTACTTC.

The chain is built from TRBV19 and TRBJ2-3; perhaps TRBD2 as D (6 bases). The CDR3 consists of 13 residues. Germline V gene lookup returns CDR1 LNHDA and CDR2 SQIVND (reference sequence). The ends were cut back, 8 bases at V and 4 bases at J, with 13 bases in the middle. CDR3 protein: CASQKTGADTQYF. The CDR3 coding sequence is TGTGCCAGTCAGAAAACGGGGGCAGATACGCAGTATTTT.

CDR3 protein: CASSVGSGGSYEQYF. The DNA for the CDR3 is TGTGCCAGCAGCGTAGGGAGCGGGGGGTCCTACGAGCAGTACTTC. J is TRBJ2-7 and V is TRBV9, with TRBD2 matching over 9 bases. The germline CDR1 and CDR2 sequences are SGDLS and YYNGEE. With 0 bases clipped from V and 1 base from J, the junction kept 2 bases outside the gene matches. The CDR3 length is 15 residues.

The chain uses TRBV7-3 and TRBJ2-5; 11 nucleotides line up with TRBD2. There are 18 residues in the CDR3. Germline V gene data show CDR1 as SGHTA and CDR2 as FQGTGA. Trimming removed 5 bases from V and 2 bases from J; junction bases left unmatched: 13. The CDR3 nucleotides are TGTGCCAGCAGCCCCGGACTAGCGGGCCTACCCGAGCAAGAGACCCAGTACTTC. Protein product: CASSPGLAGLPEQETQYF.

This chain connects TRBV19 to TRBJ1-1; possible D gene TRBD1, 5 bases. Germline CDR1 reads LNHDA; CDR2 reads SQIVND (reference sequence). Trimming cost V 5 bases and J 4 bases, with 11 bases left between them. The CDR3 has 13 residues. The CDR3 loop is CASSWGVRTEAFF. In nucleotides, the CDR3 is TGTGCCAGTAGTTGGGGGGTCCGCACTGAAGCTTTCTTT. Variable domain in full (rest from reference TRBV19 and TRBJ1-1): DGGITQSPKYLFRKEGQNVTLSCEQNLNHDAMYWYRQDPGQGLRLIYYSQIVNDFQKGDIAEGYSVSREKKESFPLTVTSAQKNPTAFYLCASSWGVRTEAFFGQGTRLTVV.

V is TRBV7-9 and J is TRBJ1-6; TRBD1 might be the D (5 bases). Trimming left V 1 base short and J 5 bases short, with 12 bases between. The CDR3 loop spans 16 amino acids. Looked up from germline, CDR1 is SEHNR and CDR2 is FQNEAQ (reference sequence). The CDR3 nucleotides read TGTGCCAGCAGCTTAGGGGCCGGGGGGAATAATTCACCCCTCCACTTT. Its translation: CASSLGAGGNNSPLHF.

CDR3 residues: CASSVDPTDDQPQHF. The DNA for the CDR3 is TGTGCCAGCAGCGTAGACCCGACAGACGATCAGCCCCAGCATTTT. The chain employs TRBV9 and TRBJ1-5; possible D gene TRBD1, 5 bases. CDR1 is SGDLS and CDR2 is YYNGEE in the germline V gene. The CDR3 is 15 amino acids. The V end lost 0 bases, the J end lost 5 bases, and 12 bases lay between the germline ends.

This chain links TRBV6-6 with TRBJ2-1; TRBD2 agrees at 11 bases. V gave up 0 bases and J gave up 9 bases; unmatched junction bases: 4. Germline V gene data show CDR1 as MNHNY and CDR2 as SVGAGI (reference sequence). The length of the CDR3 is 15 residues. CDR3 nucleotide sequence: TGTGCCAGCAGTTACTCTAGCGGGGGGGAGTCTGAGCAGTTCTTC. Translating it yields CASSYSSGGESEQFF.

CDR3 DNA: TGCGCCAGCAGCACGGGGGTGGAGTACGAGCAGTACTTC. Translating gives CASSTGVEYEQYF. The chain has TRBV5-1 and TRBJ2-7, with D tentatively TRBD2 (6 bases). CDR3 length: 13 amino acids. From germline, CDR1 is SGHRS and CDR2 YFSETQ. V was shortened by 4 bases and J by 4 bases, with 12 bases between the two germline ends.

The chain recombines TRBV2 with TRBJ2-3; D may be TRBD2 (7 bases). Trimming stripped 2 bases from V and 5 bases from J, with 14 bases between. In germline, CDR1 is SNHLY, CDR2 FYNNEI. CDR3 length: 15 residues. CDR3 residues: CASSENRGAGDTQYF. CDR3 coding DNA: TGTGCCAGCAGTGAAAACCGGGGGGCAGGAGATACGCAGTATTTT.

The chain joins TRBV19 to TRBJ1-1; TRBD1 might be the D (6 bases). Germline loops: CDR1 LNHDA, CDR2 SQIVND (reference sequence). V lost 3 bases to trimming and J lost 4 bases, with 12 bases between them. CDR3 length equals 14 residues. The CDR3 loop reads CASSIGQGFTEAFF. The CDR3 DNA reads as TGTGCCAGTAGTATCGGTCAGGGGTTCACTGAAGCTTTCTTT.

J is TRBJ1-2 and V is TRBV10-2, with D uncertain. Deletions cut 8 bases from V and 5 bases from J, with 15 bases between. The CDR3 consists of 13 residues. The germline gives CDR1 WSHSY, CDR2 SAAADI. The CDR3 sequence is CASAASRSYGYTF. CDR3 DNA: TGCGCCAGCGCCGCTTCCAGATCGTATGGCTACACCTTC.

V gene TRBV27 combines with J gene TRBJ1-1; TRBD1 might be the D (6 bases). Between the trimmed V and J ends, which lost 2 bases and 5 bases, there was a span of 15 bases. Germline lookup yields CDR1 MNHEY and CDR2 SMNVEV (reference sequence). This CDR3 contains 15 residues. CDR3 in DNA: TGTGCCAGCAGTTTAGGTCCAGGGGCAGGGACTGAAGCTTTCTTT. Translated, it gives CASSLGPGAGTEAFF.

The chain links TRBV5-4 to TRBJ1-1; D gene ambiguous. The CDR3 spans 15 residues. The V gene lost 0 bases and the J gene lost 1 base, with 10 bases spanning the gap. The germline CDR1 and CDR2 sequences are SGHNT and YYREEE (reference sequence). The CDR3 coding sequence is TGTGCCAGCAGCTTGGTGGGCACCAAGAACACTGAAGCTTTCTTT. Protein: CASSLVGTKNTEAFF.

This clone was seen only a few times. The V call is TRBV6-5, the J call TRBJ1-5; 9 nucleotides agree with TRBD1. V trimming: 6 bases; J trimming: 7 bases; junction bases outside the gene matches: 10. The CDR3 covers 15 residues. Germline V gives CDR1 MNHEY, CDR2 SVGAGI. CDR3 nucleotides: TGTGCCAGCAGACCGGGACAGGGAGGGGAGCAGCCCCAGCATTTT. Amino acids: CASRPGQGGEQPQHF.

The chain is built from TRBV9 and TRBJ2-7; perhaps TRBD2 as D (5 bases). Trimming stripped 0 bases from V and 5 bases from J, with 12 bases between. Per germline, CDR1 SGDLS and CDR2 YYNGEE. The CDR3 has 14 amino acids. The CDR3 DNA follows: TGTGCCAGCAGCGTAGGGGTCGGAGGAGACGAGCAGTACTTC. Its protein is CASSVGVGGDEQYF. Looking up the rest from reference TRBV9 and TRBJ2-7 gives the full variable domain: DSGVTQTPKHLITATGQRVTLRCSPRSGDLSVYWYQQSLDQGLQFLIQYYNGEERAKGNILERFSAQQFPDLHSELNLSSLELGDSALYFCASSVGVGGDEQYFGPGTRLTVT.

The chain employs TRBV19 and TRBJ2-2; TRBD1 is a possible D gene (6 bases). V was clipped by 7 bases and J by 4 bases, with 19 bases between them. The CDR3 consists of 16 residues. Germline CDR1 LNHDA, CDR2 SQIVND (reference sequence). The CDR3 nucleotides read TGTGCCAGTAAAGTCCAGGCAGGGGAATTCACCGGGGAGCTGTTTTTT. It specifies CASKVQAGEFTGELFF.